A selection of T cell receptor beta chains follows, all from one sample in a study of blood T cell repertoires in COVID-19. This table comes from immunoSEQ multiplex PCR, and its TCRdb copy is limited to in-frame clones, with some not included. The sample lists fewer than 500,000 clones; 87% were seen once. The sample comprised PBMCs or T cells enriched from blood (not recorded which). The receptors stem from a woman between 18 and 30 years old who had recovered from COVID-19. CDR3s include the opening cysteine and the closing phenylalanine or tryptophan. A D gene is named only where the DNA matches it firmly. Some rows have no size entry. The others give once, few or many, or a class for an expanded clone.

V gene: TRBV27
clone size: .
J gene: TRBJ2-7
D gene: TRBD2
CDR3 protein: CASSLSSAGGLREQYF
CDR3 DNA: TGTGCCAGCAGTTTATCGTCAGCGGGGGGCCTGAGAGAGCAGTACTTC

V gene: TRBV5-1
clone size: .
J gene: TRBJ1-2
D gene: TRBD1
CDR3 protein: CASRDRTGDYGYTF
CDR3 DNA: TGCGCCAGCAGGGATAGGACAGGGGACTATGGCTACACCTTC

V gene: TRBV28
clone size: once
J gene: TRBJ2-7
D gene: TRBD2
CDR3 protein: CASSLPGGASYEQYF
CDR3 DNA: TGTGCCAGCAGTTTACCCGGGGGGGCCTCCTACGAGCAGTACTTC

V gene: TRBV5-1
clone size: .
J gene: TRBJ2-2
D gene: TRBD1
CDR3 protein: CASTLQGARVDTGELFF
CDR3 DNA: TGCGCCAGTACTCTCCAGGGGGCGAGGGTAGACACCGGGGAGCTGTTTTTT

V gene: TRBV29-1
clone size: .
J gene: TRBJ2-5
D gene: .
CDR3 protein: CSVERMTGETQYF
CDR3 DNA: TGCAGCGTTGAGCGGATGACCGGGGAGACCCAGTACTTC

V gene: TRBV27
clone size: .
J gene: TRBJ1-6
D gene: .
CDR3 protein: CASRAGRSYNSPLHF
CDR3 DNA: TGTGCCAGCAGGGCGGGACGCTCCTATAATTCACCCCTCCACTTT

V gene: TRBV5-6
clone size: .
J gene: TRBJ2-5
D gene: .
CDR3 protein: CASSFLSEGETQYF
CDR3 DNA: TGTGCCAGCAGCTTCCTCTCGGAGGGGGAGACCCAGTACTTC

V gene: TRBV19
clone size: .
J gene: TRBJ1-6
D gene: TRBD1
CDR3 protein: CASTPGTALYSPLHF
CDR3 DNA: TGTGCCAGTACCCCCGGGACAGCCCTTTATTCACCCCTCCACTTT

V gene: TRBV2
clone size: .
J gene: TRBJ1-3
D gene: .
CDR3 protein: CASSTDVRNTIYF
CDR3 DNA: TGTGCCAGCAGTACAGACGTCAGAAACACCATATATTTT

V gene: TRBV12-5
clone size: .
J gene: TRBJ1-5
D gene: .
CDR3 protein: CASGLVEKGLGAQHF
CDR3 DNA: TGTGCTAGTGGTTTGGTAGAGAAGGGCCTAGGGGCCCAGCATTTT

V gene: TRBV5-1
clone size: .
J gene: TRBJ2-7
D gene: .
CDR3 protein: CASSLYYEQYF
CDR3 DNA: TGCGCCAGCAGCTTGTACTACGAGCAGTACTTC

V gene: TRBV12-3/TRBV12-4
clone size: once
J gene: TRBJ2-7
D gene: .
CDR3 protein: CASSFIAMLQYF
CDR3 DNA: TGTGCCAGCAGTTTTATAGCGATGCTTCAGTACTTC

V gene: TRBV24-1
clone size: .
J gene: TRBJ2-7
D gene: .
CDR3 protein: CATSPVNRAYEQYF
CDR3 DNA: TGTGCCACCAGCCCGGTAAACAGGGCCTACGAGCAGTACTTC

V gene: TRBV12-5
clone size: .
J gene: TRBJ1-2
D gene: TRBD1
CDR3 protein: CASGLYKDRGRDGYTF
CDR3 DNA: TGTGCTAGTGGTTTGTACAAGGACAGGGGGCGGGATGGCTACACCTTC

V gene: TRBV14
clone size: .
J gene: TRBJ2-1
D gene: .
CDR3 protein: CASSQEQGSEQFF
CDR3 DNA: TGTGCCAGCAGCCAAGAACAGGGTAGTGAGCAGTTCTTC

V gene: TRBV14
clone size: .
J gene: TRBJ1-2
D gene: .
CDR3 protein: CASTPSCYGYTF
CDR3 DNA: TGTGCCAGCACCCCCTCTTGCTATGGCTACACCTTC

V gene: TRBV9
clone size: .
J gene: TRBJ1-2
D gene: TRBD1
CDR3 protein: CASSVATGKNYGYTF
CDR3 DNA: TGTGCCAGCAGCGTAGCGACAGGGAAGAACTATGGCTACACCTTC

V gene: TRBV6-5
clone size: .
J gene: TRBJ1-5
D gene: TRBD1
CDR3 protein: CASSPDRGNQPQHF
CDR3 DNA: TGTGCCAGCAGCCCGGACAGGGGCAATCAGCCCCAGCATTTT

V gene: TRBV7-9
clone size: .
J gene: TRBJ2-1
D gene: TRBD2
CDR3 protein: CAGIPESGAPGKFF
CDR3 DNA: TGTGCCGGGATCCCGGAGAGCGGGGCCCCCGGGAAGTTCTTC

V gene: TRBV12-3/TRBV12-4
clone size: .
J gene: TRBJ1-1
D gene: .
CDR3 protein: CASSVGGTEAFF
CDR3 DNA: TGTGCCAGCTCGGTGGGGGGGACTGAAGCTTTCTTT

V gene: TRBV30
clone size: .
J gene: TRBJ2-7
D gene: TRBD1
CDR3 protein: CAWSEGTGNEQYF
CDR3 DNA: TGTGCCTGGAGTGAGGGGACAGGGAACGAGCAGTACTTC

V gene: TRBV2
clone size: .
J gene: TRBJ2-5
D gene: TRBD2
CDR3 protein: CASTPSGGVETQYF
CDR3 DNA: TGTGCCAGCACTCCTAGCGGGGGGGTAGAGACCCAGTACTTC

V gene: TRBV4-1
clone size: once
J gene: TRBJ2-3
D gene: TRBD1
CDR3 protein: CASSLRQGKTDTQYF
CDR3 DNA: TGCGCCAGCAGCCTTAGACAGGGTAAAACAGATACGCAGTATTTT

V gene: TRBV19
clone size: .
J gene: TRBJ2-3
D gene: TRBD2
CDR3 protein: CASSKASGGAGDTQYF
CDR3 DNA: TGTGCCAGTAGTAAAGCCAGCGGGGGGGCTGGAGATACGCAGTATTTT

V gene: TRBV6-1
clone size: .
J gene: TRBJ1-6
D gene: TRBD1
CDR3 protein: CASSGRDRGEGNSPLHF
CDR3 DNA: TGTGCCAGCAGTGGCCGGGACAGGGGAGAAGGGAATTCACCCCTCCACTTT

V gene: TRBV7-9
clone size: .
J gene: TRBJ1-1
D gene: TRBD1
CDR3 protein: CASSPSTGANTEAFF
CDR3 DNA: TGTGCCAGCAGCCCCTCGACAGGGGCTAACACTGAAGCTTTCTTT

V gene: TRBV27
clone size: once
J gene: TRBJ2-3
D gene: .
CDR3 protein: CASSLEVGSTDTQYF
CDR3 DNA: TGTGCCAGCAGTTTAGAGGTCGGGAGCACAGATACGCAGTATTTT

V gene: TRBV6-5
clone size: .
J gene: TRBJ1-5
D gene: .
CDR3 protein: CASSWRSNQPQHF
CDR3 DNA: TGTGCCAGCAGTTGGCGGAGCAATCAGCCCCAGCATTTT

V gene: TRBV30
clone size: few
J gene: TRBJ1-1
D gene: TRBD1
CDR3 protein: CAWSPGGGTEAFF
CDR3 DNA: TGTGCCTGGTCACCAGGGGGCGGCACTGAAGCTTTCTTT

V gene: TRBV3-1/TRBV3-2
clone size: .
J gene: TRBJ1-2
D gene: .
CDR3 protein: CASSQGSGEYYGYTF
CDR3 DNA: TGTGCCAGCAGCCAAGGTTCAGGGGAGTACTACGGCTACACCTTC

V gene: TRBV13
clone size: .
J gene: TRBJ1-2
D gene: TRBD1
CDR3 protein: CASSVDPGGLNYGYTF
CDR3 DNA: TGTGCCAGCAGCGTGGACCCAGGGGGACTGAACTATGGCTACACCTTC

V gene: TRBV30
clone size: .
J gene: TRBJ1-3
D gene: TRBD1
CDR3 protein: CAWSGTGIGGNTIYF
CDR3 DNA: TGTGCCTGGAGTGGGACAGGGATTGGTGGAAACACCATATATTTT

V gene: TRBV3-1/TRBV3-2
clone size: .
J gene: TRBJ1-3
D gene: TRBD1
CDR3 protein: CASSQGDRAIYF
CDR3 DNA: TGTGCCAGCAGCCAAGGTGACAGGGCCATATATTTT